This TCR beta chain was captured by sequencing in a study of blood T cell repertoires in COVID-19. Study as a whole: The United States, Italy and Spain were the sources of the acute and convalescent COVID-19 samples. In each case, the material was cDNA or gDNA derived from T cells, B-cell-depleted T cells, or PBMCs.

It was during active infection that Seattle patients were enrolled and then longitudinally followed. To note about this clone: This sample also contains other DNA sequences that code for the same CDR3.

This CDR3 is built from 13 residues. Germline CDR1 SGHAT, CDR2 FQNNGV. Between the trimmed V and J ends, which lost 2 bases and 8 bases, there was a span of 7 bases. Authors' processing steps: By means of reference gene primer amplification, nucleated cell counts were estimated. The protocol was immunoSEQ multiplex PCR, while the TCRdb copy is restricted to in-frame clones and leaves out a portion. V and J calls and clone size are copied from that table; D and trimming were computed from the DNA. The sample comprises nearly 250,000 clones, more than 70% of which are singletons, and about 5.4% rests with the top ten.

The material sequenced was peripheral blood. This clonotype was obtained from a woman older than 75 with COVID-19, enrolled during active disease. The genes are TRBV11-2 and TRBJ1-6; D is possibly TRBD1 (5 bases). The CDR3 DNA sequence: TGTGCCAGCAGCTTACAGGGCTATTCACCCCTCCACTTT. Protein sequence: CASSLQGYSPLHF.